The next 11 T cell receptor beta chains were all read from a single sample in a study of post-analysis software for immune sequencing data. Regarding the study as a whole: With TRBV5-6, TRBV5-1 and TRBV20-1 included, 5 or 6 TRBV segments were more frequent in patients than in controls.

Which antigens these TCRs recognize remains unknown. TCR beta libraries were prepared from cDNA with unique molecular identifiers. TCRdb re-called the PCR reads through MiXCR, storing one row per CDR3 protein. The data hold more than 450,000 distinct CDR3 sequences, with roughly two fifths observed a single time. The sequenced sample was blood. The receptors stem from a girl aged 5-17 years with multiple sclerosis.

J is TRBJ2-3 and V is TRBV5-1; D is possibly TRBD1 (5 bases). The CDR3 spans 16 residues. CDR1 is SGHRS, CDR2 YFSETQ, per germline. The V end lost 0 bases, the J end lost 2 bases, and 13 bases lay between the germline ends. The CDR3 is CASSLAKGSPTDTQYF. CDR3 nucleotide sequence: TGCGCCAGCAGCTTGGCCAAGGGGTCCCCCACAGATACGCAGTATTTT.

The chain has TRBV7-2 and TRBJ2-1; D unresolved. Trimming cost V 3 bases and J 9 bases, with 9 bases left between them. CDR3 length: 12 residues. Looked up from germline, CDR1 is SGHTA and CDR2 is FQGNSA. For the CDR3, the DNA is TGTGCCAGCAGCTTCCCGCCGGGTGAGCAGTTCTTC. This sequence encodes CASSFPPGEQFF.

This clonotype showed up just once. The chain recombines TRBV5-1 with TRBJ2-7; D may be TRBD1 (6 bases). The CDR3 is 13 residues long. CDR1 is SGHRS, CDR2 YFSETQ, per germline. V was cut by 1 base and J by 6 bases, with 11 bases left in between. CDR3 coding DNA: TGCGCCAGCAGCTTGATACAGGGAAGCGAGCAGTACTTC. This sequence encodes CASSLIQGSEQYF.

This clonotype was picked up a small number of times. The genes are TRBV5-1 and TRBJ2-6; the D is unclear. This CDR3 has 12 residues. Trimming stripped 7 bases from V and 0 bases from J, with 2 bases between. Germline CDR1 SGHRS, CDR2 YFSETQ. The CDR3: CASASGANVLTF. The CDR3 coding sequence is TGCGCCAGCGCCTCTGGGGCCAACGTCCTGACTTTC.

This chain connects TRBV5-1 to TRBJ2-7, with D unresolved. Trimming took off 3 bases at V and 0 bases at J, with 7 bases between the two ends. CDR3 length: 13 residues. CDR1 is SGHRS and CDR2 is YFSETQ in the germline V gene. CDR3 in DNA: TGCGCCAGCAGCTACCCTCTCTCCTACGAGCAGTACTTC. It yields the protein CASSYPLSYEQYF.

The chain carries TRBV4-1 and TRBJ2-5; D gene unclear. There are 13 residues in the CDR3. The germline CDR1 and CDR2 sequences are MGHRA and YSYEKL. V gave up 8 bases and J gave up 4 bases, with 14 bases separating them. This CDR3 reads CASRRGLVETQYF. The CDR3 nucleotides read TGCGCCAGCCGACGCGGATTGGTAGAGACCCAGTACTTC.

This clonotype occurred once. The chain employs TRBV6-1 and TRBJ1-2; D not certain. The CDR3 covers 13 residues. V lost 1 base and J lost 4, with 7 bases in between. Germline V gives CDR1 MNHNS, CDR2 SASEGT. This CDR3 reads CASSEEQFYGYTF. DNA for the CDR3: TGTGCCAGCAGTGAAGAACAGTTCTATGGCTACACCTTC.

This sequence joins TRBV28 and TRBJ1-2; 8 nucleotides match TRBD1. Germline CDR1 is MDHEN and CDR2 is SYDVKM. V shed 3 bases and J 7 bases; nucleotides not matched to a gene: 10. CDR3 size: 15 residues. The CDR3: CASSFFLRGRGGYTF. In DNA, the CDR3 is TGTGCCAGCAGTTTCTTCCTCAGGGGGCGAGGTGGCTACACCTTC.

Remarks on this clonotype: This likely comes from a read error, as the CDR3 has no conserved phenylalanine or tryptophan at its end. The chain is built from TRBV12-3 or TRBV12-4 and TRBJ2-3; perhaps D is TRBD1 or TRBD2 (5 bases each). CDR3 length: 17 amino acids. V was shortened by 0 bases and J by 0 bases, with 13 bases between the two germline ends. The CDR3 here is CASSLAGVRASTDTQYS. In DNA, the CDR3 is TGTGCCAGCAGTTTAGCGGGGGTCCGGGCTAGCACAGATACGCAGTATTCT.

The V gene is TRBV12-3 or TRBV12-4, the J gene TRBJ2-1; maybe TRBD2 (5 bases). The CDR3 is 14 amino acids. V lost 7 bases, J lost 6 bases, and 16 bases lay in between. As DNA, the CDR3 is TGTGCCAGCATTGAAGTGGGGAGCCCCAATGAGCAGTTCTTC. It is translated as CASIEVGSPNEQFF.

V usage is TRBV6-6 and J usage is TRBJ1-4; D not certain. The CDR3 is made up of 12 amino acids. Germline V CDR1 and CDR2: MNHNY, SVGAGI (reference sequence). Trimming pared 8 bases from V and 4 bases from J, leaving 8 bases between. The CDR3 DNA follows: TGTGCCAGCGCCCCTCTTAATGAAAAACTGTTTTTT. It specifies CASAPLNEKLFF.